What follows is one T cell receptor beta chain and its context. This sample is drawn from a study of blood T cell repertoires in COVID-19. The wider study: There were acute and convalescent COVID-19 samples, and they came from the United States, Italy and Spain.

Per the original data handling: Amplification of reference gene primers was used by the study to estimate nucleated cell counts. Data came from immunoSEQ multiplex PCR; TCRdb stores just in-frame clones and leaves some out. That table supplies the V and J calls and clone size; D and trimming were determined from the DNA. The sample carries some 83,000 clones, 80% recorded once. The ends were cut back, 4 bases at V and 0 bases at J, with 9 bases in the middle. This CDR3 is 14 amino acids long. The germline CDR1 and CDR2 sequences are WNHNN and SYGVQD (reference sequence). The sample taken for sequencing was peripheral blood. V and J are TRBV10-1 and TRBJ1-1, with D possibly being TRBD1 (5 bases). The receptor was isolated from a man between 60 and 75 years old with active or convalescent COVID-19. CDR3 residues: CASSGTKMNTEAFF. The CDR3 DNA follows: TGCGCCAGCAGTGGGACAAAAATGAACACTGAAGCTTTCTTT.